Sequencing of this T cell receptor beta chain was carried out in a study of blood T cell repertoires in COVID-19. In the study overall: The study drew acute and convalescent COVID-19 samples from the United States, Italy and Spain. Sources were T cells, B-cell-depleted T cells, or PBMCs; the material itself was cDNA or gDNA.

Ages ranged from roughly 18 to 100 years, with residence in about two dozen US areas. The CDR3 extends over 11 amino acids. The germline V and J ends were trimmed by 5 bases and 10 bases, with 9 bases remaining between them. Looked up from germline, CDR1 is SGHDN and CDR2 is FVKESK. The authors' processing: Reference gene primer amplification yielded estimated nucleated cell counts. Measured with immunoSEQ multiplex PCR; TCRdb has only the in-frame clones, and not every one. That table gives V, J and clone size, and the DNA gave D and trimming. Found here are about 250,000 clones, roughly 80% of them singletons; the top ten hold around 5%.

This chain connects TRBV14 to TRBJ2-1; D might be TRBD1 (5 bases). This receptor was obtained from a man between 35 and 55 years old who had been exposed to COVID-19. The source material was PBMCs or T cells enriched from blood (not recorded which). The CDR3 DNA sequence: TGTGCCAGCAGCTTCTACAGGGAGCAGTTCTTC. This encodes CASSFYREQFF.